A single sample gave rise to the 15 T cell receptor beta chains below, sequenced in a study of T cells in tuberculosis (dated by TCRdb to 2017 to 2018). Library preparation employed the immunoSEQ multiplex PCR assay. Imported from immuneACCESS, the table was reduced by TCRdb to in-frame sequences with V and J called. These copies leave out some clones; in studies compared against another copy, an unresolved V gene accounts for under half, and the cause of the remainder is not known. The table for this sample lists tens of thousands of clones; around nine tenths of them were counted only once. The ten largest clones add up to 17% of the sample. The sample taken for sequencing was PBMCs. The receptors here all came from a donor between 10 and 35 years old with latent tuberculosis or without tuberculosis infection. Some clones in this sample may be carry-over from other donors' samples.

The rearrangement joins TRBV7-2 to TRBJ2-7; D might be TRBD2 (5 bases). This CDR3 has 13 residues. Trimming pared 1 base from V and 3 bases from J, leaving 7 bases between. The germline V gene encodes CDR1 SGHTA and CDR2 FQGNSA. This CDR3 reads CASSLELDYEQYF. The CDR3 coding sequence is TGTGCCAGCAGCTTAGAACTAGACTACGAGCAGTACTTC.

In DNA form, the CDR3 reads TGTGCCAGCAGCCTCTACCCCACTAGCACAGATACGCAGTATTTT. Translating it yields CASSLYPTSTDTQYF. The V gene is TRBV7-2, the J gene TRBJ2-3; D is ambiguous. V shed 5 bases and J shed 0 bases, with 12 bases lying between them. Germline CDR1 and CDR2: SGHTA and FQGNSA. The CDR3 covers 15 residues.

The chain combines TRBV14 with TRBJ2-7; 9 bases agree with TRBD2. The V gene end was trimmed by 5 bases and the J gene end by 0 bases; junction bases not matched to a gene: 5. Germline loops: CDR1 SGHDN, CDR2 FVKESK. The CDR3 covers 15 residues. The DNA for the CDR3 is TGTGCCAGCAGCGAGTATAGCGGGAGCTCCTACGAGCAGTACTTC. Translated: CASSEYSGSSYEQYF.

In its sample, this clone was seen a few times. For the CDR3, the DNA is TGTGCCAGCAGCCCGAGGGACAGACTAACGAGGAACACCGGGGAGCTGTTTTTT. Residues: CASSPRDRLTRNTGELFF. The rearrangement joins TRBV14 to TRBJ2-2; TRBD1 matches 7 bases. The V and J ends lost 4 bases and 1 base, in that order; junction bases with no gene match: 12. The germline V gene has CDR1 SGHDN and CDR2 FVKESK. CDR3 size: 18 residues.

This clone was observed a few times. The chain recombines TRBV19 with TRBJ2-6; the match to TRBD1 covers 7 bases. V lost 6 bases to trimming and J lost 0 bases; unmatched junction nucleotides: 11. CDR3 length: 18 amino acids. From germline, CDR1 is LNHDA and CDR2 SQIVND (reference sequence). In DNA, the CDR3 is TGTGCCAGTAGCCTAGGGACAGTTCAATTCTCTGGGGCCAACGTCCTGACTTTC. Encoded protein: CASSLGTVQFSGANVLTF.

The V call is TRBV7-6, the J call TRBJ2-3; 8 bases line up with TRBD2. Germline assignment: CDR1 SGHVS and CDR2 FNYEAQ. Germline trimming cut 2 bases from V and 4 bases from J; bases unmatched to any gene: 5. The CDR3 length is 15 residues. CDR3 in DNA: TGTGCCAGCAGCTTACCGGGACTAGTGGCAGATACGCAGTATTTT. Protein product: CASSLPGLVADTQYF. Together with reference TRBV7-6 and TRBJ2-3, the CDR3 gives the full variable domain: GAGVSQSPRYKVTKRGQDVALRCDPISGHVSLYWYRQALGQGPEFLTYFNYEAQQDKSGLPNDRFSAERPEGSISTLTIQRTEQRDSAMYRCASSLPGLVADTQYFGPGTRLTVL.

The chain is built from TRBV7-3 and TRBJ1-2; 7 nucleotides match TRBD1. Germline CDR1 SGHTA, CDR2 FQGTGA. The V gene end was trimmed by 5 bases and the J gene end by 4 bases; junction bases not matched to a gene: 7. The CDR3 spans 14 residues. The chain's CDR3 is CASSPGGTVYGYTF. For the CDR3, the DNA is TGTGCCAGCAGCCCAGGGGGGACGGTCTATGGCTACACCTTC. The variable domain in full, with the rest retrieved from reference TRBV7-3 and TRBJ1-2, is GAGVSQTPSNKVTEKGKYVELRCDPISGHTALYWYRQSLGQGPEFLIYFQGTGAADDSGLPNDRFFAVRPEGSVSTLKIQRTERGDSAVYLCASSPGGTVYGYTFGSGTRLTVV.

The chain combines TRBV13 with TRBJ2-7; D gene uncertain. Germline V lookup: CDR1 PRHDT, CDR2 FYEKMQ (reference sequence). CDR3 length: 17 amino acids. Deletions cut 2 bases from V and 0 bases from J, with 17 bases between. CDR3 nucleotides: TGTGCCAGCAGCTTACGGCACCGAGCGCGGCCCTCCTACGAGCAGTACTTC. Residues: CASSLRHRARPSYEQYF.

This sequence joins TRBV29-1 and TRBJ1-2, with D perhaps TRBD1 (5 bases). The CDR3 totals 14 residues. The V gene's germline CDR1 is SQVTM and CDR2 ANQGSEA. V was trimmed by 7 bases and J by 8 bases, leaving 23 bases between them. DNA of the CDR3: TGCAGCGCTGGGGGGGACGGTTTGGGAGGAGGCTACACCTTC. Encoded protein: CSAGGDGLGGGYTF.

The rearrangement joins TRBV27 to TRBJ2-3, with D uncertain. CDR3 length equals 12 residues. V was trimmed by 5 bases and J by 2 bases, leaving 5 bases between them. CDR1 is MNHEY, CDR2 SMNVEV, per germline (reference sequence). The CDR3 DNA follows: TGTGCCAGCAGTCCCTCCACAGATACGCAGTATTTT. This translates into CASSPSTDTQYF.

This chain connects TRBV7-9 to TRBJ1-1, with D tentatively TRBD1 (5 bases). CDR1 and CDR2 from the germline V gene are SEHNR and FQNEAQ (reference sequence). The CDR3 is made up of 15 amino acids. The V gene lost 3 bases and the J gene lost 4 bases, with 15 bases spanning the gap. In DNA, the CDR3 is TGTGCCAGCAGCTTGCCCCTAGGTAGGGGCACTGAAGCTTTCTTT. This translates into CASSLPLGRGTEAFF.

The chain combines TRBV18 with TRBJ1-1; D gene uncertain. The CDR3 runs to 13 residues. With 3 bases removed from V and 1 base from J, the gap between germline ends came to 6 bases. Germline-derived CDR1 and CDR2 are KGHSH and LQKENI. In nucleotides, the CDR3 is TGTGCCAGCTCACCGTCTACGAACACTGAAGCTTTCTTT. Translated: CASSPSTNTEAFF.

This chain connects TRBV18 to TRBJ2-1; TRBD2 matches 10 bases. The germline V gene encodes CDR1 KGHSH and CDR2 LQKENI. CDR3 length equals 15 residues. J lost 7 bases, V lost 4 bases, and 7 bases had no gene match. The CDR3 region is CASSLPLAGLNEQFF. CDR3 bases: TGTGCCAGCTCACTTCCACTAGCGGGGTTAAATGAGCAGTTCTTC.

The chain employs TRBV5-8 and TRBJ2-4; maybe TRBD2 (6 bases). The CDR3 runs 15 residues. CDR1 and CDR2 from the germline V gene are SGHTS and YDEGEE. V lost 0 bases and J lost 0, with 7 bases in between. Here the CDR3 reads CASSLGGLAKNIQYF. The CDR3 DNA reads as TGTGCCAGCAGCTTGGGGGGACTAGCCAAAAACATTCAGTACTTC.

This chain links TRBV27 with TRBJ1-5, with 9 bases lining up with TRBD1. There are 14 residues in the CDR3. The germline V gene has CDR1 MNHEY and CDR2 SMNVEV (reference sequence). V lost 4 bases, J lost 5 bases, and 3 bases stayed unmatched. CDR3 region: CASSWDRDYQPQHF. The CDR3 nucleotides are TGTGCCAGCAGTTGGGACAGGGACTATCAGCCCCAGCATTTT.